This T cell receptor (beta chain) was profiled in a study of graft-versus-host responses after intestinal transplantation. Turning to the study itself: Tacrolimus plus steroids were given to all recipients for about 3 years, preceded by anti-thymocyte globulin induction.

This table comes from immunoSEQ multiplex PCR, and its TCRdb copy is limited to in-frame clones, with some not included. The sample lists fewer than 85,000 clones, 89% occurring once. Notes on this clone: Its antigen is unidentified.

CDR3 size: 14 residues. Looked up from germline, CDR1 is GTSNPN and CDR2 is SVGIG (reference sequence). V lost 2 bases, J lost 3 bases, and 5 bases stayed unmatched. Sequencing used unstimulated CD8+ T cells sorted from spleen or lymph node cells, obtained before intestinal transplant. This TCR was recovered from a human donor who received an intestinal transplant. The rearrangement joins TRBV30 to TRBJ2-7; 9 bases agree with TRBD1. CDR3 DNA: TGTGCCTGGAGTACCGGGACAGGGAGCTACGAGCAGTACTTC. It specifies CAWSTGTGSYEQYF. The full variable domain, its missing parts supplied by reference TRBV30 and TRBJ2-7, is SQTIHQWPATLVQPVGSPLSLECTVEGTSNPNLYWYRQAAGRGLQLLFYSVGIGQISSEVPQNLSASRPQDRQFILSSKKLLLSDSGFYLCAWSTGTGSYEQYFGPGTRLTVT.